These 16 T cell receptor beta chains originate from one sample sequenced in a study of cytomegalovirus exposure and HLA in healthy donors. The PCR made use of 60 Vbeta and 13 Jbeta primers. Assay used: immunoSEQ multiplex PCR; TCRdb lists only in-frame clones, some missing. This repertoire includes fewer than 150,000 clones. Input material: PBMCs. The origin of the receptors is a man aged 18-30 years in good health and CMV-seronegative.

The chain couples TRBV6-5 to TRBJ2-1; TRBD2 matches at 13 bases. The CDR3 runs to 15 residues. Trimming at V came to 4 bases and at J to 8 bases, leaving 5 bases not matched to a gene. Per germline, CDR1 MNHEY and CDR2 SVGAGI. Here the CDR3 DNA reads TGTGCCAGCAGTTTCGGGACTAGCGGGAATGATGAGCAGTTCTTC. Amino acids: CASSFGTSGNDEQFF.

The chain uses TRBV7-6 and TRBJ2-5; 8 bases fit TRBD2. The CDR3 covers 15 residues. Germline assignment: CDR1 SGHVS and CDR2 FNYEAQ. V lost 4 bases, J lost 11 bases, and 15 bases stayed unmatched. CDR3 bases: TGTGCCAGCAGCTCCTACTTTAGCGGGGCGGGGGAGCAGTACTTC. It yields the protein CASSSYFSGAGEQYF.

V usage is TRBV27 and J usage is TRBJ1-2; D is perhaps TRBD1 (5 bases). V was pared by 1 base and J by 3 bases, with 12 bases between. From germline, CDR1 is MNHEY and CDR2 SMNVEV (reference sequence). The CDR3 is 15 residues long. CDR3 region: CASSLLGGSYYGYTF. CDR3 in DNA: TGTGCCAGCAGTTTATTGGGGGGGAGTTACTATGGCTACACCTTC.

The gene calls are TRBV5-1 and TRBJ2-5; D is unclear. Germline CDR1 SGHRS, CDR2 YFSETQ. The CDR3 is 13 residues long. Deletions cut 4 bases from V and 4 bases from J, with 11 bases between. The CDR3 spells CASSPGPLETQYF. The CDR3 DNA reads TGCGCCAGCAGCCCCGGTCCCCTAGAGACCCAGTACTTC.

The V and J genes are TRBV13 and TRBJ2-3, with TRBD2 matching 10 bases. This CDR3 contains 15 residues. Germline CDR1 reads PRHDT; CDR2 reads FYEKMQ (reference sequence). With 4 bases clipped from V and 1 base from J, the junction kept 2 bases outside the gene matches. The DNA for the CDR3 is TGTGCCAGCAGCTACGGGACTAGCGGCACAGATACGCAGTATTTT. It codes for CASSYGTSGTDTQYF.

About this clone itself: One junction end disagrees with the germline gene, perhaps due to a read error. The genes are TRBV6-1 and TRBJ1-2; the D gene is possibly TRBD1 (5 bases). The CDR3 totals 15 residues. Germline lookup yields CDR1 MNHNS and CDR2 SASEGT. CDR3 region: CASRETLTGTYGYTF. CDR3 coding DNA: TGTGCCAGCCGTGAAACTTTAACAGGAACCTATGGCTACACCTTC.

The chain couples TRBV28 to TRBJ1-5; D uncertain. CDR1 and CDR2 from the germline V gene are MDHEN and SYDVKM. The length of the CDR3 is 10 residues. V lost 6 bases and J lost 10, with 7 bases in between. The CDR3 bases are TGTGCCAGCAGCTCGAGACCCCAGCATTTT. Translated: CASSSRPQHF. Together with reference TRBV28 and TRBJ1-5, the CDR3 gives the full variable domain: DVKVTQSSRYLVKRTGEKVFLECVQDMDHENMFWYRQDPGLGLRLIYFSYDVKMKEKGDIPEGYSVSREKKERFSLILESASTNQTSMYLCASSSRPQHFGDGTRLSIL.

This chain joins TRBV9 and TRBJ2-7, with D possibly TRBD2 on 7 matching bases. The CDR3 extends over 15 amino acids. Per germline, CDR1 SGDLS and CDR2 YYNGEE. With 7 bases removed from V and 5 bases from J, the gap between germline ends came to 22 bases. This CDR3 reads CASSLAEGVSHEQYF. In DNA form, the CDR3 reads TGTGCCAGCTCCCTAGCGGAGGGGGTCAGCCACGAGCAGTACTTC. Drawing the rest from reference TRBV9 and TRBJ2-7, the complete variable domain is DSGVTQTPKHLITATGQRVTLRCSPRSGDLSVYWYQQSLDQGLQFLIQYYNGEERAKGNILERFSAQQFPDLHSELNLSSLELGDSALYFCASSLAEGVSHEQYFGPGTRLTVT.

The chain joins TRBV10-2 to TRBJ2-2; 9 bases line up with TRBD1. This CDR3 has 15 residues. Germline values: CDR1 WSHSY, CDR2 SAAADI. V shed 5 bases and J 6 bases; nucleotides not matched to a gene: 7. The CDR3 nucleotides read TGCGCCAGCAGTCGATCCGGGACAGGGCCCGGGGAGCTGTTTTTT. It encodes CASSRSGTGPGELFF.

The chain recombines TRBV7-3 with TRBJ2-3, with 10 bases lining up with TRBD1. Trimming took 4 bases from V and 5 from J; bases not matched to a gene: 6. Germline assignment: CDR1 SGHTA and CDR2 FQGTGA. This CDR3 is 15 amino acids long. CDR3 region: CASSSARDRGDTQYF. In DNA, the CDR3 is TGTGCCAGCAGCTCAGCAAGGGACAGGGGAGATACGCAGTATTTT.

This chain links TRBV5-8 with TRBJ2-7, with a possible D match to TRBD2 (6 bases). V was trimmed by 2 bases and J by 5 bases, leaving 20 bases between them. The CDR3 extends over 16 amino acids. Germline lookup yields CDR1 SGHTS and CDR2 YDEGEE. The CDR3 loop is CASSFRTIGRSNEQYF. For the CDR3, the DNA is TGTGCCAGCAGCTTTCGGACCATTGGGAGGTCTAACGAGCAGTACTTC.

This chain joins TRBV19 and TRBJ2-2, with 13 bases lining up with TRBD2. V lost 7 bases, J lost 2 bases, and 10 bases stayed unmatched. This CDR3 has 18 amino acids. CDR1 and CDR2 (germline): LNHDA, SQIVND (reference sequence). The CDR3 sequence: CASINSGTSGINTGELFF. The CDR3 region has the DNA TGTGCCAGTATCAATAGTGGGACTAGCGGGATTAACACCGGGGAGCTGTTTTTT. Filled out from reference TRBV19 and TRBJ2-2, the complete variable domain reads DGGITQSPKYLFRKEGQNVTLSCEQNLNHDAMYWYRQDPGQGLRLIYYSQIVNDFQKGDIAEGYSVSREKKESFPLTVTSAQKNPTAFYLCASINSGTSGINTGELFFGEGSRLTVL.

The V and J genes are TRBV5-1 and TRBJ1-1, with a weak D call TRBD1 (6 bases). Between the trimmed V and J ends, which lost 7 bases and 1 base, there was a span of 17 bases. The CDR3 is 15 residues long. Germline values: CDR1 SGHRS, CDR2 YFSETQ. CDR3 residues: CASRPSGQANTEAFF. The DNA of the CDR3 is TGCGCCAGCCGACCCTCGGGACAAGCGAACACTGAAGCTTTCTTT.

The chain employs TRBV6-1 and TRBJ2-1, with D possibly TRBD2 on 6 matching bases. This CDR3 contains 11 residues. CDR1 is MNHNS and CDR2 is SASEGT in the germline V gene. V dropped 6 bases and J dropped 12 bases, with 12 bases sitting between them. DNA for the CDR3: TGTGCCAGCAGCCAAAGCGGGTGGCAGTTCTTC. Residues: CASSQSGWQFF.

The chain employs TRBV30 and TRBJ1-3; D possibly corresponds to TRBD1 (6 bases). The germline gives CDR1 GTSNPN, CDR2 SVGIG (reference sequence). The V gene lost 1 base and the J gene lost 4 bases, with 8 bases spanning the gap. This CDR3 comprises 13 residues. The chain's CDR3 is CAWSAGQGNTIYF. CDR3 coding DNA: TGTGCCTGGAGTGCCGGACAGGGAAACACCATATATTTT. The full variable domain, rest sourced from reference TRBV30 and TRBJ1-3, is SQTIHQWPATLVQPVGSPLSLECTVEGTSNPNLYWYRQAAGRGLQLLFYSVGIGQISSEVPQNLSASRPQDRQFILSSKKLLLSDSGFYLCAWSAGQGNTIYFGEGSWLTVV.

The chain has TRBV7-9 and TRBJ1-4; D possibly corresponds to TRBD1 (6 bases). CDR1 SEHNR and CDR2 FQNEAQ come from the germline V gene (reference sequence). The CDR3 runs 15 residues. Deletions cut 1 base from V and 9 bases from J, with 15 bases between. CDR3 residues: CASSLEDAGAKKLFF. CDR3 nucleotides: TGTGCCAGCAGCTTAGAAGATGCAGGGGCTAAAAAACTGTTTTTT.